These 26 T cell receptor beta chains share one sample of origin, sequenced in a study of response to subunit inactivated influenza vaccine. TCRdb analysed the RT-PCR reads with MiXCR anew, one entry per CDR3 protein. The sample shows 650,000 to 700,000 distinct CDR3 sequences, 15% to 19% of them seen only once. The source material was PBMCs from blood, sampled about 11 days after vaccination. Receptor source: a man aged 45-65 years who received an inactivated influenza vaccine.

The genes are TRBV15 and TRBJ2-2; a weak D match, TRBD1 (5 bases). Germline V gene sequence: CDR1 LNHNV, CDR2 YYDKDF (reference sequence). The ends were cut back, 0 bases at V and 5 bases at J, with 10 bases in the middle. This CDR3 is 15 amino acids long. The CDR3 DNA sequence: TGTGCCACCAGCAGAGAGCAGGGTACGACCGGGGAGCTGTTTTTT. Protein product: CATSREQGTTGELFF.

This clonotype was seen a few times. The J gene is TRBJ2-7, the V gene TRBV25-1; D may correspond to TRBD1 or TRBD2 (7 bases each). CDR1 is MGHDK, CDR2 SYGVNS, per germline. The CDR3 length is 13 residues. V lost 7 bases to trimming and J lost 4 bases, with 14 bases between them. The CDR3 region is CASTQGGAYEQYF. CDR3 DNA: TGTGCCAGCACCCAGGGGGGGGCTTACGAGCAGTACTTC.

This clonotype was counted a few times. V usage is TRBV12-3 or TRBV12-4 and J usage is TRBJ2-3; D unresolved. The CDR3 spans 14 residues. V lost 5 bases, J lost 2 bases, and 11 bases lay in between. CDR3 sequence: CASSLTVDTDTQYF. The DNA of the CDR3 is TGTGCCAGCAGTCTCACGGTAGACACAGATACGCAGTATTTT.

V usage is TRBV5-1 and J usage is TRBJ2-7; D is possibly TRBD2 (5 bases). The CDR3 runs 14 residues. The germline CDR1 and CDR2 sequences are SGHRS and YFSETQ. Trimming stripped 4 bases from V and 1 base from J, with 12 bases between. The CDR3 coding sequence is TGCGCCAGCAGCCCCGGACGGGATTCCTACGAGCAGTACTTC. Protein: CASSPGRDSYEQYF.

The CDR3: CASSTGGGTGEFF. The CDR3, as DNA: TGCGCCAGCAGCACCGGAGGGGGGACAGGAGAGTTCTTC. This chain links TRBV5-1 with TRBJ2-1; TRBD1 matches at 8 bases. The CDR3 runs 13 residues. Germline CDR1 is SGHRS and CDR2 is YFSETQ. Trimming at V came to 4 bases and at J to 14 bases, leaving 11 bases not matched to a gene.

About this clonotype itself: Mismatch with germline at one junction end may stem from a read error. The chain joins TRBV5-1 to TRBJ2-1, with 7 bases aligning to TRBD2. This CDR3 has 15 amino acids. CDR1 and CDR2 (germline): SGHRS, YFSETQ. CDR3 protein: CTSSLGGGGYNEQFF. For the CDR3, the DNA is TGCACCAGCAGCTTGGGCGGGGGTGGTTACAATGAGCAGTTCTTC.

The chain joins TRBV6-2 or TRBV6-3 to TRBJ1-5, with 7 bases aligning to TRBD1. This CDR3 is built from 13 residues. Trimming at V came to 7 bases and at J to 7 bases, leaving 7 bases not matched to a gene. Germline V gene sequence: CDR1 MNHEY, CDR2 SVGEGT. CDR3 sequence (DNA): TGTGCCAGCAACGACAGGGAGGAACAGCCCCAGCATTTT. Its protein product is CASNDREEQPQHF.

This clonotype turned up a few times. The chain is built from TRBV20-1 and TRBJ2-3, with 15 bases that match TRBD2. Germline CDR1 DFQATT, CDR2 SNEGSKA (reference sequence). The ends lost 5 bases at V and 5 bases at J; junction bases unmatched: 5. CDR3 length: 15 amino acids. For the CDR3, the DNA is TGCAGTGCTCGGACTAGCGGGGGGGCTGGAGATACGCAGTATTTT. Protein product: CSARTSGGAGDTQYF.

This clonotype was recorded a few times. The chain carries TRBV29-1 and TRBJ1-4; no firm D call. This CDR3 contains 13 residues. Trimming took 2 bases from V and 4 from J, leaving 8 bases between them. The germline V gene has CDR1 SQVTM and CDR2 ANQGSEA. CDR3 coding DNA: TGCAGCGTTGAATCCGGGGTTAATGAAAAACTGTTTTTT. Translating gives CSVESGVNEKLFF.

V and J are TRBV15 and TRBJ2-1; D gene ambiguous. The V gene lost 0 bases and the J gene lost 5 bases, with 8 bases spanning the gap. Looked up from germline, CDR1 is LNHNV and CDR2 is YYDKDF (reference sequence). The CDR3 has 14 residues. This CDR3 is CATSRDPLDNEQFF. The CDR3 DNA reads TGTGCCACCAGCAGAGATCCTCTGGACAATGAGCAGTTCTTC.

This clonotype was counted ten times or more. V is TRBV29-1 and J is TRBJ2-1, with TRBD2 matching 13 bases. V dropped 4 bases and J dropped 0; count of bases not matched to a gene: 3. This CDR3 has 16 residues. In germline, CDR1 is SQVTM, CDR2 ANQGSEA. The CDR3 bases are TGCAGCGTTGTGGGACTAGCGGGGAACTCCTACAATGAGCAGTTCTTC. Its protein is CSVVGLAGNSYNEQFF.

In this sample, this clonotype turned up a few times. This chain joins TRBV7-3 and TRBJ2-3; 10 nucleotides line up with TRBD2. This CDR3 is 16 amino acids long. Germline trimming cut 1 base from V and 7 bases from J; bases unmatched to any gene: 8. Germline values: CDR1 SGHTA, CDR2 FQGTGA. CDR3 sequence (DNA): TGTGCCAGCAGCTTAAATCCTAGCGGGAGTTTGTATACGCAGTATTTT. It codes for CASSLNPSGSLYTQYF.

The chain joins TRBV19 to TRBJ2-7, with a weak D call TRBD1 (6 bases). Germline CDR1 and CDR2: LNHDA and SQIVND (reference sequence). The CDR3 totals 15 residues. V lost 0 bases and J 2 bases, leaving 11 bases between the germline ends. The CDR3 nucleotides are TGTGCCAGTAGTATAGATCAGGGGATGGCCTACGAGCAGTACTTC. Protein: CASSIDQGMAYEQYF.

This clonotype was counted only a few times. The rearrangement joins TRBV12-3 or TRBV12-4 to TRBJ1-4; weak D call: TRBD1 (5 bases). The CDR3 runs 14 residues. The V end lost 6 bases, the J end lost 3 bases, and 11 bases lay between the germline ends. CDR3 DNA: TGTGCCAGCAGATTTTCGACAGCTAATGAAAAACTGTTTTTT. Amino acids: CASRFSTANEKLFF.

The chain has TRBV24-1 and TRBJ2-5, with TRBD2 identical over 9 bases. Germline V CDR1 and CDR2: KGHDR, SFDVKD. J was trimmed by 2 bases and V by 7 bases; bases with no gene match: 1. The CDR3 has 13 residues. The CDR3 is CATSGLAQETQYF. The CDR3, as DNA: TGTGCCACCAGCGGACTAGCGCAAGAGACCCAGTACTTC.

This clonotype was found a few times. This chain joins TRBV7-8 and TRBJ2-2; 8 bases align to TRBD1. Germline V gives CDR1 SGHVS, CDR2 FQNEAQ. V was clipped by 0 bases and J by 5 bases; unmatched bases: 11. The CDR3 totals 18 residues. For the CDR3, the DNA is TGTGCCAGCAGCTTAGCGGCTGGACAGGGAATCCGAACCGGGGAGCTGTTTTTT. Translation: CASSLAAGQGIRTGELFF.

J is TRBJ2-5 and V is TRBV4-2; TRBD2 matches at 7 bases. The CDR3 runs 15 residues. V shed 0 bases and J 2 bases; nucleotides not matched to a gene: 3. Germline assignment: CDR1 LGHNA and CDR2 YNFKEQ. CDR3 DNA: TGTGCCAGCAGCCAAGACTGGCGGGGGCAAGAGACCCAGTACTTC. It yields the protein CASSQDWRGQETQYF.

This chain connects TRBV6-2 or TRBV6-3 to TRBJ2-5; D may be TRBD1 or TRBD2 (5 bases each). V shed 2 bases and J shed 4 bases, with 23 bases lying between them. The germline gives CDR1 MNHEY, CDR2 SVGEGT. CDR3 length: 18 amino acids. CDR3 nucleotides: TGTGCCAGCAGTTACAACCCCAAGGGGACGGGCTCTCGAGAGACCCAGTACTTC. This codes for CASSYNPKGTGSRETQYF.

About this clonotype itself: With a much larger clone just one base away, this may be a read error. J is TRBJ2-1 and V is TRBV6-5; the match to TRBD2 covers 7 bases. V was clipped by 0 bases and J by 5 bases; unmatched bases: 7. Per the germline V gene, CDR1 is MNHEY and CDR2 is SVGAGI. The CDR3 extends over 16 amino acids. The CDR3 DNA sequence: TGTGCCAGCAGTTACTCGACCAGCGGGGTTCACAATGAGCAGTTCTTC. Amino acids: CASSYSTSGVHNEQFF.

The CDR3: CASSIAGGSYNEQFF. Here the CDR3 DNA reads TGTGCCAGTAGTATCGCAGGGGGCTCCTACAATGAGCAGTTCTTC. The V and J genes are TRBV19 and TRBJ2-1, with 7 bases matching TRBD1. Germline loops: CDR1 LNHDA, CDR2 SQIVND (reference sequence). V shed 3 bases, J shed 0 bases, and the junction held 2 bases outside the gene matches. The CDR3 covers 15 residues. Combining the CDR3 with reference TRBV19 and TRBJ2-1 gives the whole variable domain DGGITQSPKYLFRKEGQNVTLSCEQNLNHDAMYWYRQDPGQGLRLIYYSQIVNDFQKGDIAEGYSVSREKKESFPLTVTSAQKNPTAFYLCASSIAGGSYNEQFFGPGTRLTVL.

This chain joins TRBV18 and TRBJ2-7; 8 bases line up with TRBD1. Trimming took 4 bases from V and 6 from J; bases not matched to a gene: 8. The CDR3 length is 14 residues. Germline V gene sequence: CDR1 KGHSH, CDR2 LQKENI. The CDR3 loop is CASSLQGQVSEQYF. The DNA of the CDR3 is TGTGCCAGCTCACTACAGGGACAGGTTTCCGAGCAGTACTTC.

This clonotype was picked up a small number of times. This rearrangement joins TRBV10-3 to TRBJ1-2; 7 nucleotides align to TRBD1. The CDR3 loop spans 16 amino acids. Germline trimming cut 0 bases from V and 1 base from J; bases unmatched to any gene: 5. Germline V CDR1 and CDR2: ENHRY, SYGVKD. The CDR3 DNA reads TGTGCCATCAGTGAGTCCGGTAGGGACAGTAACTATGGCTACACCTTC. It is translated as CAISESGRDSNYGYTF.

This clonotype was found a few times. The rearrangement uses TRBV4-3 and TRBJ2-1; D might be TRBD1 or TRBD2, each matching 5 bases. The V and J ends lost 1 base and 0 bases respectively, with 10 bases between them. Germline CDR1 LGHNA, CDR2 YSLEER. This CDR3 is 16 amino acids long. CDR3 nucleotides: TGCGCCAGCAGCCAAGGCCTAGGGACCTCCTACAATGAGCAGTTCTTC. Protein product: CASSQGLGTSYNEQFF.

This rearrangement joins TRBV5-6 to TRBJ2-6, with D perhaps TRBD1 (6 bases). Germline V gene sequence: CDR1 SGHDT, CDR2 YYEEEE. This CDR3 contains 17 residues. The V end was cut by 2 bases, the J end by 2 bases, with 14 bases between. The CDR3 protein is CASSFREYRAGANVLTF. In nucleotides, the CDR3 is TGTGCCAGCAGCTTCCGCGAGTACAGGGCTGGGGCCAACGTCCTGACTTTC.

The sample holds one count of this clonotype. CDR3 sequence: CASSSTRVMNTEAFF. CDR3 DNA sequence: TGTGCCAGCAGTTCCACTAGGGTGATGAACACTGAAGCTTTCTTT. The J gene is TRBJ1-1, the V gene TRBV7-9; D unclear. Per germline, CDR1 SEHNR and CDR2 FQNEAQ (reference sequence). The CDR3 covers 15 residues. With 6 bases removed from V and 0 bases from J, the gap between germline ends came to 14 bases. Complete variable domain (other parts from reference TRBV7-9 and TRBJ1-1): DTGVSQNPRHKITKRGQNVTFRCDPISEHNRLYWYRQTLGQGPEFLTYFQNEAQLEKSRLLSDRFSAERPKGSFSTLEIQRTEQGDSAMYLCASSSTRVMNTEAFFGQGTRLTVV.

The chain recombines TRBV29-1 with TRBJ1-2; no firm D call. Trimming took off 2 bases at V and 1 base at J, with 14 bases between the two ends. There are 15 residues in the CDR3. CDR1 is SQVTM, CDR2 ANQGSEA, per germline. As DNA, the CDR3 is TGCAGCGTTGAATTTTTTGGGAAGGGTAACTATGGCTACACCTTC. This sequence encodes CSVEFFGKGNYGYTF.